This T cell receptor (beta chain) is from a study of T cell clones after liver transplantation. Study in general: Pre-transplant mixed lymphocyte reactions yielded third-party-reactive TCRbeta sequences as comparators for graft-donor-reactive sequences. General observations from the study: Graft donor-reactive T cells may have migrated into the graft rather than being deleted.

This CDR3 comprises 14 residues. V was pared by 3 bases and J by 5 bases, with 13 bases between. Germline V lookup: CDR1 MNHEY, CDR2 SMNVEV (reference sequence). Using immunoSEQ multiplex PCR, the repertoire was profiled, and TCRdb retains in-frame clones only, with some absent. The top ten hold 0.45% to 0.65% of the sample, which has roughly 70,000 clones, 75% to 85% seen once. For this clone: Its antigen is as yet unknown.

The sequence was collected from a human donor who received a liver transplant. This chain uses TRBV27 with TRBJ1-2; tentatively, D is TRBD1 (5 bases). Source: CD4+ T cells from blood, taken before liver transplant. CDR3 in DNA: TGTGCCAGCAGTTTTGGGGGATTGAAATATGGCTACACCTTC. Protein product: CASSFGGLKYGYTF.